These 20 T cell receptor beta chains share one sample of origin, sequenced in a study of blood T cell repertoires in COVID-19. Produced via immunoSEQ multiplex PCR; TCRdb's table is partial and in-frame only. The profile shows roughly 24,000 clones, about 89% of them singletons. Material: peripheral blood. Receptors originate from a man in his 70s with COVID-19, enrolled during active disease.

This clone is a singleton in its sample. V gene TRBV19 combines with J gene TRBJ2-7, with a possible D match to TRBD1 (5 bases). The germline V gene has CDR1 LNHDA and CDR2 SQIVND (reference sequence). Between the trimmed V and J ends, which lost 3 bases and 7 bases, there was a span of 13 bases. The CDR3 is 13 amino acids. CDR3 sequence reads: CASSISGAGEQYF. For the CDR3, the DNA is TGTGCCAGTAGTATCTCTGGGGCTGGGGAGCAGTACTTC.

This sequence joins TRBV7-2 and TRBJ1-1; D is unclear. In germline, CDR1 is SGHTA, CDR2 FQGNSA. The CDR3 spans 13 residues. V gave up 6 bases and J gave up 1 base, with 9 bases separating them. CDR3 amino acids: CASSSQANTEAFF. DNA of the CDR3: TGTGCCAGCAGTTCGCAGGCGAACACTGAAGCTTTCTTT.

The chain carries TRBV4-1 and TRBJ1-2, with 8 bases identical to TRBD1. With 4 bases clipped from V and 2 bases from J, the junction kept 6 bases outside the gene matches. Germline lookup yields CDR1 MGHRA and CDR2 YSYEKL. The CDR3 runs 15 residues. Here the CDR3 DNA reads TGCGCCAGCAGCCTGACGACAGGGGCCAACTATGGCTACACCTTC. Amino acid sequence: CASSLTTGANYGYTF.

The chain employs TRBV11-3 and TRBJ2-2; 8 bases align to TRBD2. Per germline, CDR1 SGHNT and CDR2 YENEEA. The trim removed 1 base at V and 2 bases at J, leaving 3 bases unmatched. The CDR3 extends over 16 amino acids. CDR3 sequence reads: CASSLVGGGNTGELFF. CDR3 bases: TGTGCCAGCAGCTTAGTCGGGGGGGGCAACACCGGGGAGCTGTTTTTT.

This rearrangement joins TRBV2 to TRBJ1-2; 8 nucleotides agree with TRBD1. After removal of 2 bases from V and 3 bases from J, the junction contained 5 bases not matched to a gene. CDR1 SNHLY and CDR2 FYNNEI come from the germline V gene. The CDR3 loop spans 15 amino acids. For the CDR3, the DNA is TGTGCCAGCAGTGAACAGAGGACAGGGCACTATGGCTACACCTTC. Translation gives CASSEQRTGHYGYTF. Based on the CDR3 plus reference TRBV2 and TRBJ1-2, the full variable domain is EPEVTQTPSHQVTQMGQEVILRCVPISNHLYFYWYRQILGQKVEFLVSFYNNEISEKSEIFDDQFSVERPDGSNFTLKIRSTKLEDSAMYFCASSEQRTGHYGYTFGSGTRLTVV.

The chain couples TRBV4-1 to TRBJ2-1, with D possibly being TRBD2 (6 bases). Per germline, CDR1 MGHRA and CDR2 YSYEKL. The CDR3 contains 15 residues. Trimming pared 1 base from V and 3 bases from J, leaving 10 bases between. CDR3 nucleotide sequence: TGCGCCAGCAGCCAAGGGTGGGAGGACTACAATGAGCAGTTCTTC. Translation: CASSQGWEDYNEQFF.

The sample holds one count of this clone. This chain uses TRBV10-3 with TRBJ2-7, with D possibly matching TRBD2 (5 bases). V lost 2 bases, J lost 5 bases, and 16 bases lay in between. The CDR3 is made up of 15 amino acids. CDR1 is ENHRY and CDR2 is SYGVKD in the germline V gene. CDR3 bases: TGTGCCATCAGTGAGCCAGGCGAGGGCATGGACGAGCAGTACTTC. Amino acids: CAISEPGEGMDEQYF.

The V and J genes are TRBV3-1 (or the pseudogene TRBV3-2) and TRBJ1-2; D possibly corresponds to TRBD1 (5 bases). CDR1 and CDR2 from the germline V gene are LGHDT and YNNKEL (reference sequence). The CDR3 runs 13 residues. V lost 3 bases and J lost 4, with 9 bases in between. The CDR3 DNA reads TGTGCCAGCAGCCAGGGGGGAGGCTATGGCTACACCTTC. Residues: CASSQGGGYGYTF.

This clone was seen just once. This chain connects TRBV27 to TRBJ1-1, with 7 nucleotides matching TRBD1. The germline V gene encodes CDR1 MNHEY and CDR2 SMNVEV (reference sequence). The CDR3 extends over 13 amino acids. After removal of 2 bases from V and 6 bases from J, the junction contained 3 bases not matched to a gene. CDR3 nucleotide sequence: TGTGCCAGCAGTTTAGGAGGGGGCGCTGAAGCTTTCTTT. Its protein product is CASSLGGGAEAFF.

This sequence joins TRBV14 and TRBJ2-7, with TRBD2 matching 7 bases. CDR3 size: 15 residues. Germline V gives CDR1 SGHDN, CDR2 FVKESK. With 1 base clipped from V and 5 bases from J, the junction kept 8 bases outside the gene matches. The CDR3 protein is CASSQGYGRAHEQYF. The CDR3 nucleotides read TGTGCCAGCAGCCAAGGATATGGGAGGGCCCACGAGCAGTACTTC.

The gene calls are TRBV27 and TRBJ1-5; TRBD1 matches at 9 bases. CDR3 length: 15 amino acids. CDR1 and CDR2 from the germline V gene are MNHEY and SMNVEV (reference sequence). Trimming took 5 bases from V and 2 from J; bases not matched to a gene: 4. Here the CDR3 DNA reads TGTGCCAGCAGTCCGTGGACAGGGGGCAATCAGCCCCAGCATTTT. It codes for CASSPWTGGNQPQHF.

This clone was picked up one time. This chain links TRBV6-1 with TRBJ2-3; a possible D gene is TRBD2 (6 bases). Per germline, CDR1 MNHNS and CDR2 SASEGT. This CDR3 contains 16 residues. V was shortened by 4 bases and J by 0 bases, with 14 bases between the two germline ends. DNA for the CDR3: TGTGCCAGCAGTGCACGGGCGGGGTGGAGCACAGATACGCAGTATTTT. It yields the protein CASSARAGWSTDTQYF.

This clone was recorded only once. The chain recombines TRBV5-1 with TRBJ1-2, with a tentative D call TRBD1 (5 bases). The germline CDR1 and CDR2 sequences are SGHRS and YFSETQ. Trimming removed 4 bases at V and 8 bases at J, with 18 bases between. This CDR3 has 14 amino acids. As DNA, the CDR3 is TGCGCCAGCAGCCTCCCGGACGGGGGATACGGCTACACCTTC. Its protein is CASSLPDGGYGYTF.

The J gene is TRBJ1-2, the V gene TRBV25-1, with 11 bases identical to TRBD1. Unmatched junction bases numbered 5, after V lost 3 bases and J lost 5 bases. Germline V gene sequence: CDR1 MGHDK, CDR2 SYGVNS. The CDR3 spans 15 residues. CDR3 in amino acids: CASSDPGTGGYGYTF. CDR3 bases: TGTGCCAGCAGTGATCCCGGGACAGGGGGATATGGCTACACCTTC.

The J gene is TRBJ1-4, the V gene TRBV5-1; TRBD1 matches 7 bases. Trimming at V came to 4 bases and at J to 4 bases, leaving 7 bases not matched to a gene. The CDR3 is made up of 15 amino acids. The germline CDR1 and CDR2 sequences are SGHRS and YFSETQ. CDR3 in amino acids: CASSDDRVGNEKLFF. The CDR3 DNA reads TGCGCCAGCAGCGATGACAGGGTTGGTAATGAAAAACTGTTTTTT. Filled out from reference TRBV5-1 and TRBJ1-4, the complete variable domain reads KAGVTQTPRYLIKTRGQQVTLSCSPISGHRSVSWYQQTPGQGLQFLFEYFSETQRNKGNFPGRFSGRQFSNSRSEMNVSTLELGDSALYLCASSDDRVGNEKLFFGSGTQLSVL.

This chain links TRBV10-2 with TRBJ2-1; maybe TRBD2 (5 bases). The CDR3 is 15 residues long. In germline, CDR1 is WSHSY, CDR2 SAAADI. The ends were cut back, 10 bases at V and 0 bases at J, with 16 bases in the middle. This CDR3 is CATGPRASSYNEQFF. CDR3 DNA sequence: TGCGCCACCGGGCCGCGGGCTAGCTCCTACAATGAGCAGTTCTTC.

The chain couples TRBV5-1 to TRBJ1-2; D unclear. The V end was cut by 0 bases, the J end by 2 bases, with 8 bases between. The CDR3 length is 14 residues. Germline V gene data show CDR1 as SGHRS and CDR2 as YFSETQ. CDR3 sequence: CASSLAGRNYGYTF. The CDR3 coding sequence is TGCGCCAGCAGCTTGGCCGGGAGGAACTATGGCTACACCTTC.

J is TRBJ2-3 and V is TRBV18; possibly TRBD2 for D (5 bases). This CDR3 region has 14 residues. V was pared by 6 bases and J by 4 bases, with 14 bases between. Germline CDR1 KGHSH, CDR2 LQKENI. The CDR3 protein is CASSPLREPDTQYF. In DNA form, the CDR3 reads TGTGCCAGCTCTCCCCTGAGGGAGCCAGATACGCAGTATTTT. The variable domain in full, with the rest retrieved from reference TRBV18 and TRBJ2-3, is NAGVMQNPRHLVRRRGQEARLRCSPMKGHSHVYWYRQLPEEGLKFMVYLQKENIIDESGMPKERFSAEFPKEGPSILRIQQVVRGDSAAYFCASSPLREPDTQYFGPGTRLTVL.

The CDR3, as DNA: TGTGCCACCAGCAGAGACGCGGGAGGGCCCTACAATGAGCAGTTCTTC. Translated: CATSRDAGGPYNEQFF. This rearrangement joins TRBV15 to TRBJ2-1; 9 nucleotides match TRBD2. V shed 0 bases and J 2 bases; nucleotides not matched to a gene: 2. Germline CDR1 reads LNHNV; CDR2 reads YYDKDF (reference sequence). CDR3 size: 16 residues.

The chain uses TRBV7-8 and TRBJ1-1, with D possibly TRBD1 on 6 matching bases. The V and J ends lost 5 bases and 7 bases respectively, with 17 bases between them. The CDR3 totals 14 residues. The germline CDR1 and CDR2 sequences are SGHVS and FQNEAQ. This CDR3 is CASSHRTDPDEAFF. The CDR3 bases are TGTGCCAGCAGCCACCGGACAGATCCCGATGAAGCTTTCTTT.